The clone carrying this TCR beta chain was seen ten or more times. Antigen specificity is unknown. V gave up 7 bases and J gave up 0 bases; unmatched junction bases: 3. Germline V lookup: CDR1 MNHNS, CDR2 SASEGT. CDR3 length: 15 residues. These data come from a study of breast tumors, draining lymph nodes, adjacent tissues. Overall study findings and caveats: Compared with lymph nodes, tumors were less diverse; compared with nontumor tissue, more. Data fit most tumor T cells coming from lymph node, expanding in tumor. The lymph node origin of tumor T cells was framed as consistent with a hypothesis, not demonstrated.

Samples came from axillary lymph nodes draining the breast cancer. TCRdb processed the multiplex PCR reads anew with MiXCR; each CDR3 protein has one entry. The sample lists fewer than 140,000 distinct CDR3 sequences, around 30% occurring once. The receptor was derived from a female donor with breast cancer. Some clones in this sample may be carry-over from other donors' samples. The specimen was axillary lymph node tissue. This rearrangement joins TRBV6-1 to TRBJ2-6, with 7 bases matching TRBD1. CDR3 region: CASKTGSSGANVLTF. CDR3 in DNA: TGTGCCAGCAAGACAGGGAGCTCTGGGGCCAACGTCCTGACTTTC.